Each of the 12 T cell receptor beta chains below was sequenced from the same sample in a study of T cell responses to AZD1222 COVID-19 vaccine. The method was immunoSEQ multiplex PCR; TCRdb's version includes in-frame clones alone and lacks a portion of them. The data hold fewer than 150,000 clones, with 88% observed a single time. Sequencing used peripheral blood, obtained 28 days after the second AZD1222 dose. The source of these receptors is an adult who received the AZD1222 COVID-19 vaccine.

In this sample, this clone turned up once. The chain couples TRBV11-2 to TRBJ2-1, with 13 bases matching TRBD2. Looked up from germline, CDR1 is SGHAT and CDR2 is FQNNGV. CDR3 length: 18 amino acids. Trimming cost V 5 bases and J 4 bases; bases outside gene matches: 11. The CDR3 bases are TGTGCCAGCAGCCCCGAATTAGGGACTAGCGGGACTTACAATGAGCAGTTCTTC. Protein: CASSPELGTSGTYNEQFF.

This chain connects TRBV19 to TRBJ2-3; possible D gene TRBD1, 6 bases. This CDR3 spans 13 amino acids. V shed 4 bases and J shed 3 bases, with 8 bases lying between them. Germline CDR1 is LNHDA and CDR2 is SQIVND (reference sequence). The CDR3 bases are TGTGCCAGTAGTAGGGGGCGAACAGATACGCAGTATTTT. Amino acid sequence: CASSRGRTDTQYF.

The V and J genes are TRBV29-1 and TRBJ1-5, with D possibly being TRBD1 (6 bases). Germline V gene sequence: CDR1 SQVTM, CDR2 ANQGSEA. The ends were cut back, 7 bases at V and 1 base at J, with 11 bases in the middle. The CDR3 extends over 13 amino acids. CDR3 DNA sequence: TGCAGCGCCATAGGACAGAGCAATCAGCCCCAGCATTTT. Its protein product is CSAIGQSNQPQHF. Complete variable domain (other parts from reference TRBV29-1 and TRBJ1-5): SAVISQKPSRDICQRGTSLTIQCQVDSQVTMMFWYRQQPGQSLTLIATANQGSEATYESGFVIDKFPISRPNLTFSTLTVSNMSPEDSSIYLCSAIGQSNQPQHFGDGTRLSIL.

V usage is TRBV29-1 and J usage is TRBJ2-1, with 8 bases matching TRBD2. J gave up 8 bases and V 7 bases, and 16 bases lay outside the gene matches. Germline values: CDR1 SQVTM, CDR2 ANQGSEA. The CDR3 is made up of 15 amino acids. CDR3 coding DNA: TGCAGCGCGGGCGGGGGGACCCTCCTCCGGGATGAGCAGTTCTTC. Translating gives CSAGGGTLLRDEQFF.

This clone has a single count. The J gene is TRBJ2-1, the V gene TRBV28; D not resolved. The ends were cut back, 5 bases at V and 4 bases at J, with 3 bases in the middle. Germline lookup yields CDR1 MDHEN and CDR2 SYDVKM. The CDR3 totals 11 residues. Written as DNA, the CDR3 is TGTGCCAGCAGTAAGTACAATGAGCAGTTCTTC. Its protein product is CASSKYNEQFF.

This chain links TRBV5-6 with TRBJ1-5; maybe TRBD1 (5 bases). V lost 0 bases and J 6 bases, leaving 10 bases between the germline ends. CDR3 length equals 14 residues. Per the germline V gene, CDR1 is SGHDT and CDR2 is YYEEEE. In nucleotides, the CDR3 is TGTGCCAGCAGCTTGGAGGGGAGTCGTCAGCCCCAGCATTTT. This translates into CASSLEGSRQPQHF.

V usage is TRBV18 and J usage is TRBJ1-1; D unclear. The CDR3 contains 14 residues. Per the germline V gene, CDR1 is KGHSH and CDR2 is LQKENI. The V end lost 0 bases, the J end lost 0 bases, and 5 bases lay between the germline ends. CDR3: CASSPPTLNTEAFF. Written as DNA, the CDR3 is TGTGCCAGCTCACCACCGACTTTGAACACTGAAGCTTTCTTT. The entire variable domain, with the rest obtained from reference TRBV18 and TRBJ1-1, is as follows: NAGVMQNPRHLVRRRGQEARLRCSPMKGHSHVYWYRQLPEEGLKFMVYLQKENIIDESGMPKERFSAEFPKEGPSILRIQQVVRGDSAAYFCASSPPTLNTEAFFGQGTRLTVV.

The chain recombines TRBV30 with TRBJ2-1; D remains ambiguous. Germline V gives CDR1 GTSNPN, CDR2 SVGIG (reference sequence). This CDR3 comprises 12 residues. V dropped 5 bases and J dropped 12 bases, with 17 bases sitting between them. Here the CDR3 reads CAWGRSSGVQFF. CDR3 sequence (DNA): TGTGCCTGGGGAAGGAGCTCAGGTGTGCAGTTCTTC.

V gene TRBV7-8 combines with J gene TRBJ2-7; D is ambiguous. This CDR3 is built from 14 residues. V was cut by 5 bases and J by 2 bases, with 13 bases left in between. Per germline, CDR1 SGHVS and CDR2 FQNEAQ. Here the CDR3 reads CASSPRLEPYEQYF. The CDR3 nucleotides are TGTGCCAGCAGCCCGCGACTGGAACCCTACGAGCAGTACTTC.

The chain combines TRBV21-1 with TRBJ1-5. TRBV21-1 is a documented pseudogene. The CDR3 has 15 amino acids. The CDR3 sequence is CASIQGGSGNQPQHF. CDR3 nucleotides: TGTGCCAGCATCCAAGGGGGGAGCGGCAATCAGCCCCAGCATTTT.

Of note for this clone: Distinct nucleotide sequences in the sample also encode this CDR3. The chain carries TRBV18 and TRBJ1-4; D is undetermined. Trimming stripped 3 bases from V and 5 bases from J, with 10 bases between. Germline values: CDR1 KGHSH, CDR2 LQKENI. This CDR3 has 14 amino acids. The CDR3 DNA reads as TGTGCCAGCTCACCCTCGGCAGGAAATGAAAAACTGTTTTTT. As protein: CASSPSAGNEKLFF.

This clone occurred a few times. The chain employs TRBV2 and TRBJ2-2, with D unclear. This CDR3 region has 13 residues. CDR1 and CDR2 from the germline V gene are SNHLY and FYNNEI. V was pared by 5 bases and J by 0 bases, with 4 bases between. The CDR3 DNA sequence: TGTGCCAGCAGTCTGTCGAACACCGGGGAGCTGTTTTTT. This gives the protein CASSLSNTGELFF.